This T cell receptor beta chain was documented in a study of control samples from healthy donors and cancer patients. The table came from immunoSEQ multiplex PCR; TCRdb's copy has only in-frame clones and leaves some out. Of about 140,000 clones in the sample, roughly 92% are singletons; the top ten hold roughly 14%. The CDR3 loop spans 14 amino acids. Germline V gene data show CDR1 as SNHLY and CDR2 as FYNNEI. The ends lost 5 bases at V and 0 bases at J; junction bases unmatched: 3. V gene TRBV2 combines with J gene TRBJ1-1, with 7 bases that match TRBD1. Sequenced material: blood. The origin of this receptor is a man in his forties in good health. CDR3 sequence (DNA): TGTGCCAGCAGTCATGGGACAGTGAACACTGAAGCTTTCTTT. Amino acid sequence: CASSHGTVNTEAFF. The variable domain in full, with the rest retrieved from reference TRBV2 and TRBJ1-1, is EPEVTQTPSHQVTQMGQEVILRCVPISNHLYFYWYRQILGQKVEFLVSFYNNEISEKSEIFDDQFSVERPDGSNFTLKIRSTKLEDSAMYFCASSHGTVNTEAFFGQGTRLTVV.